The 13 T cell receptor beta chains in this list originate from one sample, sequenced in a study of T cells expressing NK-cell markers. TCRdb re-called the 5' RACE reads, yielding one record per CDR3 amino acid sequence without DNA. This sample contains roughly 390,000 distinct CDR3 sequences. Input material: blood T cells: a sorted CD56 or NKG2C T cell subset, CD4+ or CD8+ T cells, or bulk PBMC T cells (not recorded which). Receptors were obtained from a man aged 18 to 69 in good health.

The chain uses TRBV27 and TRBJ2-4; the D call of TRBD2 rests on TCRdb alone, since no DNA is present to check it. Germline-derived CDR1 and CDR2 are MNHEY and SMNVEV (reference sequence). This CDR3 spans 20 amino acids. This chain's CDR3 is CASSPIGGLRELLAKNIQYF.

The CDR3: CASSIAASSYEQYF. The chain employs TRBV19 and TRBJ2-7. Per germline, CDR1 LNHDA and CDR2 SQIVND (reference sequence). The CDR3 consists of 14 residues.

V is TRBV7-8 and J is TRBJ2-3; the D gene TCRdb calls, TRBD2, cannot be checked with no DNA. Germline CDR1 is SGHVS and CDR2 is FQNEAQ. This CDR3 region has 14 residues. Here the CDR3 reads CASRVGGGTDTQYF.

The CDR3 loop is CASSSGTGSAEQYF. The chain employs TRBV6-5 and TRBJ2-7; the D call from TCRdb, TRBD1, cannot be confirmed without DNA. The germline gives CDR1 MNHEY, CDR2 SVGAGI. The CDR3 is 14 residues long.

The chain links TRBV7-9 to TRBJ2-7; TCRdb returns TRBD1, unconfirmable since there is no DNA. Germline loops: CDR1 SEHNR, CDR2 FQNEAQ (reference sequence). The CDR3 totals 11 residues. CDR3 in amino acids: CASRSGYEQYF.

The chain carries TRBV27 and TRBJ1-1. CDR1 and CDR2 (germline): MNHEY, SMNVEV (reference sequence). The CDR3 has 13 residues. The CDR3 loop is CASSFGSNTEAFF.

V usage is TRBV6-1 and J usage is TRBJ2-3; TCRdb gives TRBD2 as the D gene, but with no DNA this cannot be confirmed. The CDR3 covers 15 residues. CDR1 is MNHNS, CDR2 SASEGT, per germline. The CDR3 loop reads CASRRLAGGPDTQYF.

The chain recombines TRBV24-1 with TRBJ1-1. The germline CDR1 and CDR2 sequences are KGHDR and SFDVKD. The CDR3 is 11 residues long. CDR3 sequence reads: CATAGGTEAFF.

The CDR3: CASVSLAGGLGTDTQYF. The chain is built from TRBV2 and TRBJ2-3; TCRdb's assignment of TRBD2 cannot be checked, as there is no DNA. CDR3 size: 17 residues. Per germline, CDR1 SNHLY and CDR2 FYNNEI.

The V gene is TRBV20-1, the J gene TRBJ1-6; without DNA, the TCRdb call of TRBD1 cannot be checked. This CDR3 contains 15 residues. CDR1 is DFQATT and CDR2 is SNEGSKA in the germline V gene (reference sequence). The CDR3 region is CSVNRDRGNNSPLHF.

V usage is TRBV20-1 and J usage is TRBJ1-2. Germline V gene data show CDR1 as DFQATT and CDR2 as SNEGSKA (reference sequence). This CDR3 spans 15 amino acids. The CDR3 sequence: CSARIVAGGNGGYTF.

The rearrangement links TRBV20-1 to TRBJ2-5; TCRdb names TRBD1, which stays unverified in the absence of DNA. This CDR3 spans 13 amino acids. Germline CDR1 DFQATT, CDR2 SNEGSKA (reference sequence). This CDR3 reads CSAEDRQQETQYF.

CDR3 residues: CASTGAEGYTF. This rearrangement joins TRBV7-9 to TRBJ1-2; absent DNA, TCRdb's TRBD1 call cannot be checked. Per the germline V gene, CDR1 is SEHNR and CDR2 is FQNEAQ (reference sequence). CDR3 length: 11 amino acids.